The clone carrying this TCR beta chain was found once. Measured with immunoSEQ multiplex PCR; TCRdb has only the in-frame clones, and not every one. This sample has roughly 83,000 clones, with about 91% found just once. This entry comes from a study of T cell changes during pregnancy in multiple sclerosis. The TCR originated in a female donor in good health, serving as a control in a pregnancy study. Some clones in this sample may be carry-over from other donors' samples. The starting material was PBMCs, obtained in the first trimester of pregnancy.

CDR3 loop: CASSGGQGYEQYF. The CDR3 DNA follows: TGTGCCAGCAGCGGCGGACAGGGCTACGAGCAGTACTTC. This rearrangement joins TRBV9 to TRBJ2-7; 8 bases match TRBD1. CDR3 length: 13 amino acids. The V gene's germline CDR1 is SGDLS and CDR2 YYNGEE. V was clipped by 3 bases and J by 3 bases; unmatched bases: 2.